This T cell receptor (beta chain) derives from a study of T-cell memory formation after mild COVID-19. A 5'RACE reaction primed in the constant segment made cDNA libraries of TCR alpha and TCR beta, and these carried sample barcodes and UMIs. TCRdb re-called the 5' RACE reads with MiXCR, one entry per CDR3 protein. The repertoire holds about 290,000 distinct CDR3 sequences, more than 15% seen once, with roughly 23% in the top ten. The CDR3 extends over 16 amino acids. The sequence derives from a man aged 18 to 29 who had mild COVID-19 (a few samples of this study predate the infection). Cell type and time point are not known. The genes are TRBV21-1 and TRBJ2-7; the table gives TRBD1 as D, unverified against the DNA. TRBV21-1 is tagged as a pseudogene. The specimen was PBMCs or a T cell subset sorted from them (not recorded which). For the CDR3, the DNA is TGTGCCAGCAGCAAAGTGCGTCGGGACACCCGTTACGAGCAGTACTTC. Translating it yields CASSKVRRDTRYEQYF.